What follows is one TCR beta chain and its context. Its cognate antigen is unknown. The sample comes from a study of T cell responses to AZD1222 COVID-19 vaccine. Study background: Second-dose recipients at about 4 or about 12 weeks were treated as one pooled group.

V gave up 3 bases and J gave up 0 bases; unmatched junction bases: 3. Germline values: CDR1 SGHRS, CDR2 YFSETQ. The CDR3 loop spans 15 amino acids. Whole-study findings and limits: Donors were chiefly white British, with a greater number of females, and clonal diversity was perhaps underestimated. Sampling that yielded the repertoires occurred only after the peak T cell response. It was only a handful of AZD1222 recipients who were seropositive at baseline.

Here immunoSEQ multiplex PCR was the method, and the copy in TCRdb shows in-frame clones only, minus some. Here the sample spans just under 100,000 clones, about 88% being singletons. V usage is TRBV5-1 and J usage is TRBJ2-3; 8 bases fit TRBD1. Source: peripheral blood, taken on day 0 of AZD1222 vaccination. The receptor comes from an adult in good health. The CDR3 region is CASSSGDRSTDTQYF. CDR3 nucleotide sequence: TGCGCCAGCAGCTCGGGGGACAGGAGCACAGATACGCAGTATTTT. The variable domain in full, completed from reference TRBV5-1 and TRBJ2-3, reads KAGVTQTPRYLIKTRGQQVTLSCSPISGHRSVSWYQQTPGQGLQFLFEYFSETQRNKGNFPGRFSGRQFSNSRSEMNVSTLELGDSALYLCASSSGDRSTDTQYFGPGTRLTVL.